The 24 T cell receptor beta chains below were found in one sample sequenced in a study of human T cells and chemical hapten exposure. The time point: healthy volunteer bleed at 2 weeks. RNA extraction used unfractionated whole blood as the source of total RNA. One entry per CDR3 protein, called by TCRdb with MiXCR from the RACE reads. The profile shows 130,000 or so distinct CDR3 sequences, roughly 9.5% of them singletons. The sample consisted of whole blood. Source of these receptors: a male donor in good health. Some clones in this sample may be carry-over from other donors' samples.

This rearrangement joins TRBV6-5 to TRBJ2-3; D is perhaps TRBD1 (6 bases). Trimming took 0 bases from V and 5 from J, leaving 18 bases between them. From germline, CDR1 is MNHEY and CDR2 SVGAGI. The CDR3 totals 17 residues. CDR3 nucleotide sequence: TGTGCCAGCAGTTACTCTCCCCCCCCGCAGGGGCAAGATACGCAGTATTTT. Translation gives CASSYSPPPQGQDTQYF.

This clonotype was picked up many times. The chain combines TRBV4-1 with TRBJ1-5; unclear D gene. CDR1 is MGHRA, CDR2 YSYEKL, per germline. Deletions cut 4 bases from V and 0 bases from J, with 10 bases between. The CDR3 is made up of 15 amino acids. The CDR3 region has the DNA TGCGCCAGCAGCCCGACACGATTTAGCAATCAGCCCCAGCATTTT. It codes for CASSPTRFSNQPQHF.

This clonotype was seen repeatedly, ten times or more. J is TRBJ2-7 and V is TRBV3-1, with D perhaps TRBD2 (6 bases). V lost 4 bases, J lost 2 bases, and 12 bases lay in between. The CDR3 runs 14 residues. Germline V gene data show CDR1 as LGHDT and CDR2 as YNNKEL (reference sequence). The CDR3 DNA reads TGTGCCAGCAGCCCGAGCGGGCTAGCCTACGAGCAGTACTTC. This encodes CASSPSGLAYEQYF.

V usage is TRBV7-2 and J usage is TRBJ1-4; D is undetermined. Between the trimmed V and J ends, which lost 4 bases and 8 bases, there was a span of 14 bases. Germline V gene data show CDR1 as SGHTA and CDR2 as FQGNSA. The CDR3 length is 14 residues. Written as DNA, the CDR3 is TGTGCCAGCAGCTCGGACGGGAGAGGAGAAAAACTGTTTTTT. This codes for CASSSDGRGEKLFF. Based on the CDR3 plus reference TRBV7-2 and TRBJ1-4, the full variable domain is GAGVSQSPSNKVTEKGKDVELRCDPISGHTALYWYRQSLGQGLEFLIYFQGNSAPDKSGLPSDRFSAERTGGSVSTLTIQRTQQEDSAVYLCASSSDGRGEKLFFGSGTQLSVL.

This clonotype was counted between two and nine times. V and J are TRBV27 and TRBJ2-1; 7 nucleotides agree with TRBD2. This CDR3 contains 14 residues. V gave up 5 bases and J gave up 4 bases; unmatched junction bases: 5. The germline gives CDR1 MNHEY, CDR2 SMNVEV (reference sequence). The CDR3 DNA is TGTGCCAGCAGTGAACCGGGACTATACAATGAGCAGTTCTTC. It codes for CASSEPGLYNEQFF.

This clonotype was recorded many times. DNA of the CDR3: TGTGCCAGCAGCTTTACGGTGGGCACTGAAGCTTTCTTT. This gives the protein CASSFTVGTEAFF. The chain links TRBV6-2 or TRBV6-3 to TRBJ1-1; D ambiguous. Germline loops: CDR1 MNHEY, CDR2 SVGEGT. The ends were cut back, 6 bases at V and 4 bases at J, with 12 bases in the middle. The CDR3 length is 13 residues.

This chain connects TRBV12-3 or TRBV12-4 to TRBJ2-1; 9 bases match TRBD1. The CDR3 runs to 14 residues. V was clipped by 6 bases and J by 9 bases; unmatched bases: 9. CDR3 in amino acids: CASRQSRDRAEQFF. CDR3 sequence (DNA): TGTGCCAGCAGGCAATCCCGGGACAGGGCTGAGCAGTTCTTC.

In regard to this clonotype: Sequence at one end of the junction differs from germline and may be a read error. The V and J genes are TRBV2 and TRBJ2-7; D is possibly TRBD2 (6 bases). The CDR3 runs to 15 residues. The V gene's germline CDR1 is SNHLY and CDR2 FYNNEI. The CDR3 sequence: CANSETRAGSYEQYF. The CDR3 region has the DNA TGTGCCAACAGTGAAACTAGGGCGGGAAGTTACGAGCAGTACTTC.

This clonotype was detected only once. A clone one base away is much larger, so this may be a read error. This chain uses TRBV5-4 with TRBJ2-2; TRBD2 aligns across 8 bases. In germline, CDR1 is SGHNT, CDR2 YYREEE (reference sequence). The CDR3 sequence is 16 residues long. V was pared by 4 bases and J by 5 bases, with 10 bases of the junction left unmatched. CDR3 region: CASSPLAGLRTGELFF. Here the CDR3 DNA reads TGTGCCAGCAGCCCGCTAGCGGGCCTGAGGACCGGGGAGCTGTTTTTT.

The chain employs TRBV6-5 and TRBJ2-7, with a weak D call TRBD1 (5 bases). Germline V gene sequence: CDR1 MNHEY, CDR2 SVGAGI. This CDR3 spans 15 amino acids. Trimming cost V 5 bases and J 0 bases, with 14 bases left between them. CDR3 amino acids: CASSTDRASSYEQYF. In DNA, the CDR3 is TGTGCCAGCAGTACCGACAGAGCCAGCTCCTACGAGCAGTACTTC.

The chain links TRBV7-3 to TRBJ1-1; D unclear. CDR1 is SGHTA, CDR2 FQGTGA, per germline. Deletions cut 1 base from V and 4 bases from J, with 7 bases between. The CDR3 is 13 residues long. This chain's CDR3 is CASSLSMATEAFF. CDR3 nucleotide sequence: TGTGCCAGCAGCTTAAGTATGGCCACTGAAGCTTTCTTT. The variable domain in full, completed from reference TRBV7-3 and TRBJ1-1, reads GAGVSQTPSNKVTEKGKYVELRCDPISGHTALYWYRQSLGQGPEFLIYFQGTGAADDSGLPNDRFFAVRPEGSVSTLKIQRTERGDSAVYLCASSLSMATEAFFGQGTRLTVV.

This clonotype was counted many times. The chain couples TRBV7-2 to TRBJ2-7; no reliable D call. The CDR3 totals 14 residues. The V gene lost 1 base and the J gene lost 3 bases, with 10 bases spanning the gap. The germline V gene encodes CDR1 SGHTA and CDR2 FQGNSA. The CDR3 region is CASSLVANFYEQYF. CDR3 DNA sequence: TGTGCCAGCAGCTTAGTGGCAAACTTCTACGAGCAGTACTTC.

This clonotype was seen a few times. The chain uses TRBV5-5 and TRBJ2-7; D is unclear. This CDR3 region has 16 residues. Looked up from germline, CDR1 is SGHKS and CDR2 is YYEKEE (reference sequence). The ends were cut back, 2 bases at V and 3 bases at J, with 18 bases in the middle. In DNA, the CDR3 is TGTGCCAGCAGCTTATCCTTCTCGAATCCTCTCTACGAGCAGTACTTC. Protein product: CASSLSFSNPLYEQYF.

This clonotype was seen repeatedly, ten times or more. The rearrangement links TRBV27 to TRBJ2-2; perhaps D is TRBD1 or TRBD2 (6 bases each). V lost 7 bases and J 4 bases, leaving 22 bases between the germline ends. This CDR3 is 17 amino acids long. Germline V gene data show CDR1 as MNHEY and CDR2 as SMNVEV (reference sequence). In DNA, the CDR3 is TGTGCCAGCACCCAACGACGCCTACAGGGAGGCACCGGGGAGCTGTTTTTT. Translating gives CASTQRRLQGGTGELFF.

The rearrangement joins TRBV7-9 to TRBJ2-2; 7 bases align to TRBD2. Trimming cost V 5 bases and J 3 bases; bases outside gene matches: 12. Looked up from germline, CDR1 is SEHNR and CDR2 is FQNEAQ (reference sequence). The CDR3 sequence is 17 residues long. The CDR3 DNA sequence: TGTGCCAGCAGCCCCAGGCCGACTAGCCGGGACACCGGGGAGCTGTTTTTT. It is translated as CASSPRPTSRDTGELFF.

The CDR3 is CASSALGPNYEQYF. The DNA of the CDR3 is TGTGCCAGCAGCGCACTAGGGCCAAACTACGAGCAGTACTTC. The rearrangement links TRBV14 to TRBJ2-7; D is perhaps TRBD2 (5 bases). The germline CDR1 and CDR2 sequences are SGHDN and FVKESK. The V gene lost 5 bases and the J gene lost 3 bases, with 14 bases spanning the gap. This CDR3 spans 14 amino acids.

Ten or more counts support this clonotype. The rearrangement joins TRBV7-2 to TRBJ1-1; TRBD1 matches 11 bases. Germline V gene data show CDR1 as SGHTA and CDR2 as FQGNSA. V lost 1 base and J lost 0; bases outside the gene matches: 4. The CDR3 is 17 residues long. The CDR3, as DNA: TGTGCCAGCAGCTTAGGCCGGGACAGGGGGTTGAACACTGAAGCTTTCTTT. Translation gives CASSLGRDRGLNTEAFF. The whole variable domain, filled in from reference TRBV7-2 and TRBJ1-1, reads GAGVSQSPSNKVTEKGKDVELRCDPISGHTALYWYRQSLGQGLEFLIYFQGNSAPDKSGLPSDRFSAERTGGSVSTLTIQRTQQEDSAVYLCASSLGRDRGLNTEAFFGQGTRLTVV.

The gene calls are TRBV10-2 and TRBJ1-1, with unresolved D. The CDR3 covers 11 residues. Germline V gives CDR1 WSHSY, CDR2 SAAADI. Trimming removed 3 bases from V and 3 bases from J, with 2 bases in between. The CDR3 loop is CASSDDTEAFF. The CDR3 region has the DNA TGCGCCAGCAGTGACGACACTGAAGCTTTCTTT.

The sample holds many counts of this clonotype. The J gene is TRBJ2-5, the V gene TRBV11-2; TRBD1 matches at 8 bases. Germline V lookup: CDR1 SGHAT, CDR2 FQNNGV. V trimming: 6 bases; J trimming: 7 bases; junction bases outside the gene matches: 13. CDR3 length equals 15 residues. CDR3 region: CASRTGQGGRGTQYF. In nucleotides, the CDR3 is TGTGCCAGCAGAACCGGACAGGGCGGTAGAGGGACCCAGTACTTC.

This chain links TRBV4-3 with TRBJ1-6, with 8 positions matching TRBD1. The germline V gene encodes CDR1 LGHNA and CDR2 YSLEER. V lost 0 bases to trimming and J lost 7 bases; unmatched junction nucleotides: 5. The length of the CDR3 is 16 residues. The CDR3 loop is CASSQDLPGGNSPLHF. In nucleotides, the CDR3 is TGCGCCAGCAGCCAAGATCTTCCAGGGGGCAATTCACCCCTCCACTTT.

This chain uses TRBV27 with TRBJ1-5; D uncertain. V was pared by 2 bases and J by 1 base, with 6 bases between. This CDR3 region has 14 residues. CDR1 MNHEY and CDR2 SMNVEV come from the germline V gene (reference sequence). CDR3 DNA: TGTGCCAGCAGTTTAGCCCAGAGCAATCAGCCCCAGCATTTT. Residues: CASSLAQSNQPQHF.

This chain uses TRBV4-2 with TRBJ2-7, with a possible D match to TRBD2 (5 bases). Germline loops: CDR1 LGHNA, CDR2 YNFKEQ. Trimming stripped 1 base from V and 1 base from J, with 11 bases between. This CDR3 has 15 amino acids. This chain's CDR3 is CASSQADSASYEQYF. CDR3 bases: TGTGCCAGCAGCCAAGCGGATAGCGCGTCCTACGAGCAGTACTTC.

The chain links TRBV5-4 to TRBJ1-2; D is unresolved. Germline lookup yields CDR1 SGHNT and CDR2 YYREEE (reference sequence). CDR3 length: 14 amino acids. The V end was cut by 3 bases, the J end by 4 bases, with 13 bases between. The CDR3 sequence is CASSSPSSGYGYTF. The CDR3, as DNA: TGTGCCAGCAGCTCTCCATCGTCGGGCTATGGCTACACCTTC.

This clonotype has at least ten counts. V gene TRBV5-1 combines with J gene TRBJ2-1; no clear D gene. This CDR3 region has 15 residues. CDR1 is SGHRS and CDR2 is YFSETQ in the germline V gene. V shed 0 bases and J shed 0 bases, with 7 bases lying between them. CDR3 region: CASSLDFSSYNEQFF. DNA of the CDR3: TGCGCCAGCAGCTTGGACTTTAGCTCCTACAATGAGCAGTTCTTC.